These T cell receptor beta chains were read from a single sample in a study of T cells after yellow fever vaccination. TCRdb fed the 5' RACE reads into MiXCR, producing one record per CDR3 protein. The table shows approximately 330,000 distinct CDR3 sequences, with roughly 3.9% occurring only once. Sequenced material: PBMCs, taken 5 days after the yellow fever booster vaccination. Every receptor here comes from a young man who received the YFV17D yellow fever vaccine. CDR3s include the opening cysteine and the closing phenylalanine or tryptophan. D genes are given only for firm matches. The listing skips clone size in some rows; elsewhere it reads once, few, many or a size class.

J,size,V,D,DNA,CDR3
TRBJ2-7,.,TRBV7-7,TRBD1,TGTGCCAGCAGCTCCACGGACAGGGTACAGTACTTC,CASSSTDRVQYF
TRBJ2-3,many,TRBV27,.,TGTGCCAGCAGTTTGCAGACTAGCACAGATACGCAGTATTTT,CASSLQTSTDTQYF
TRBJ2-2,.,TRBV20-1,TRBD2,TGCAGTGCTAGAGTTAGCGGGGGACTTCTCGGGGAGCTGTTTTTT,CSARVSGGLLGELFF
TRBJ2-1,.,TRBV19,TRBD2,TGTGCCAGTACCCACCGGGGGGTGGACTACAATGAGCAGTTCTTC,CASTHRGVDYNEQFF
TRBJ2-3,many,TRBV7-2,.,TGTGCCAGCAGCTTAAGGGTGGAGAACACAGATACGCAGTATTTT,CASSLRVENTDTQYF
TRBJ2-4,many,TRBV21-1,.,TGTGCCGGGCCCGGGACCGCGAGGGGAAACATTCAGTACTTC,CAGPGTARGNIQYF
TRBJ2-3,.,TRBV4-1,.,TGCGCCAGCAGCCAACTGGGACTGAGCACAGATACGCAGTATTTT,CASSQLGLSTDTQYF
TRBJ2-6,few,TRBV4-3,TRBD1,TGCGCCAGCAGCCAAAGCGCAGGGGGCGCTGGGGCCAACGTCCTGACTTTC,CASSQSAGGAGANVLTF
TRBJ2-5,many,TRBV29-1,.,TGCAGCGTTGCCAGGGGTGCGGGAGAGACCCAGTACTTC,CSVARGAGETQYF
TRBJ1-2,medium-sized,TRBV7-8,.,TGTGCCAGCAGCCTCGGACAAGCCTGGGCTAACTATGGCTACACCTTC,CASSLGQAWANYGYTF
TRBJ1-2,.,TRBV6-5,.,TGTGCCAGCGGGCAGGCCAGGGGCGATGGCTACACCTTC,CASGQARGDGYTF
TRBJ1-5,.,TRBV10-3,.,TGTGCCATCAGAGCCCCAGGGGAGAATCAGCCCCAGCATTTT,CAIRAPGENQPQHF
TRBJ2-6,many,TRBV7-6,TRBD2,TGTGCCAGCAGCTTAATGATCAGCGGGACCGGGGCCAACGTCCTGACTTTC,CASSLMISGTGANVLTF
TRBJ2-3,.,TRBV11-2,.,TGTGCCAGCAGCTTAGATGTTTTTAAGGTGCCCACGCAGTATTTT,CASSLDVFKVPTQYF
TRBJ1-6,.,TRBV12-3/TRBV12-4,.,TGTGCCAGCAGGAGCTCGGGGGGATCGGCTTCACCCCTCCACTTT,CASRSSGGSASPLHF
TRBJ2-7,.,TRBV27,.,TGTGCCAGCACCTCTGACACGACCTACGAGCAGTACTTC,CASTSDTTYEQYF
TRBJ2-5,.,TRBV30,TRBD2,TGTGCCTGGAGTGCGGCAGCGGGGGGCCAAGAGACCCAGTACTTC,CAWSAAAGGQETQYF
TRBJ1-2,.,TRBV6-5,.,TGTGCCAGCAGTTACGACAGGAACTATGGCTACACCTTC,CASSYDRNYGYTF
TRBJ2-4,.,TRBV28,.,TGTGCCAGCAGGTCAGGACAGATTAAAAACATTCAGTACTTC,CASRSGQIKNIQYF
TRBJ2-2,.,TRBV9,TRBD2,TGTGCCAGCAGCGCAAGACTAGCGGGGGGGCCGCCCGGGGAGCTGTTTTTT,CASSARLAGGPPGELFF
TRBJ1-5,few,TRBV15,TRBD1,TGTGCCACCAGCAGAGTTATAGGGGGCTATAGCAATCAGCCCCAGCATTTT,CATSRVIGGYSNQPQHF
TRBJ2-7,.,TRBV6-5,TRBD2,TGTGCCAGCAGTTACTCGCTGAGCGGGGGGGTCTACGAGCAGTACTTC,CASSYSLSGGVYEQYF
TRBJ1-6,.,TRBV27,.,TGTGCCAGCAGAGGCCCCCGTGGTTCCCATTCACCCCTCCACTTT,CASRGPRGSHSPLHF
TRBJ2-3,few,TRBV6-4,.,TGTGCCAGCAGTGAATTACCAGGGGAACCAGATACGCAGTATTTT,CASSELPGEPDTQYF
TRBJ2-1,few,TRBV7-9,.,TGTGCCAGCAGCTCTCTAACAGGGAGCTACAATGAGCAGTTCTTC,CASSSLTGSYNEQFF
TRBJ2-5,few,TRBV7-6,.,TGTGCCAGCAGCCCCCGACTAGGAGGGTCAGAGACCCAGTACTTC,CASSPRLGGSETQYF
TRBJ2-5,few,TRBV18,.,TGTGCCAGCTCAGGGGAAGTCGAGACCCAGTACTTC,CASSGEVETQYF
TRBJ2-3,.,TRBV20-1,.,TGCAGTGCTAGACACTTAGCGGAATCCACAGATACGCAGTATTTT,CSARHLAESTDTQYF
TRBJ1-5,.,TRBV6-5,.,TGTGCCAGCAGTTACTCGTCGGGGGAATCACAGCCCCAGCATTTT,CASSYSSGESQPQHF
TRBJ2-1,.,TRBV20-1,.,TGCAGTGCTAGCCTAAATAACCGGGACTATGAGCAGTTCTTC,CSASLNNRDYEQFF
TRBJ1-3,.,TRBV25-1,.,TGTGCCAGCAGTGAATATGGAGAAGGAAACACCATATATTTT,CASSEYGEGNTIYF
TRBJ2-5,.,TRBV30,.,TGTGCCTGGATCGGATGGGAGACCCAGTACTTC,CAWIGWETQYF
TRBJ2-1,many,TRBV7-2,.,TGTGCCAGCAGCCCCAGGGGAACATTCTACAATGAGCAGTTCTTC,CASSPRGTFYNEQFF
TRBJ2-3,.,TRBV5-1,.,TGCGCCAGCAGCGAATTGGGGGGAACTTCTAGCACAGATACGCAGTATTTT,CASSELGGTSSTDTQYF
TRBJ1-4,few,TRBV5-5,TRBD1,TGTGCCAGCAGGCATGACAGGGTCGGGGGGGGTGAAAAACTGTTTTTT,CASRHDRVGGGEKLFF
TRBJ1-4,.,TRBV2,TRBD1,TGTGCCAGCGGGACAGTCGAAAATGAAAAACTGTTTTTT,CASGTVENEKLFF
TRBJ1-1,many,TRBV3-1,.,TGTGCCAGCAGCCAAGATGGGCGGACTGAAGCTTTCTTT,CASSQDGRTEAFF
TRBJ2-4,.,TRBV28,.,TGTGCCAGCAGTTCCCACGCCAAAAACATTCAGTACTTC,CASSSHAKNIQYF
TRBJ1-4,many,TRBV2,TRBD1,TGTGCCAGCAGGGGACAGACTAATGAAAAACTGTTTTTT,CASRGQTNEKLFF
TRBJ2-1,.,TRBV6-4,.,TGTGCCAGCAGTGACGTTGGGCTAGCGGAGCAGTTCTTC,CASSDVGLAEQFF
TRBJ1-3,few,TRBV4-1,.,TGCGCCAGCAGCCACGCCTTGACGGGCCTAAGGGTCGGAAACACCATATATTTT,CASSHALTGLRVGNTIYF
TRBJ2-5,many,TRBV18,TRBD1,TGTGCCAGCAGCCAGGGGGAAGAGACCCAGTACTTC,CASSQGEETQYF
TRBJ2-3,few,TRBV18,TRBD2,TGTGCCAGCTCACCACCAAACGGGGGGTTAACAGATACGCAGTATTTT,CASSPPNGGLTDTQYF